This section outlines one T cell receptor beta chain sequence together with its context. The sample originates from a study of blood T cell repertoires in COVID-19. Here immunoSEQ multiplex PCR was the method, and the copy in TCRdb shows in-frame clones only, minus some. The sample includes more than 85,000 clones, 72% seen only once; the top ten take around 8%. The CDR3 contains 15 residues. The germline CDR1 and CDR2 sequences are MNHEY and SVGAGI. V was shortened by 6 bases and J by 0 bases, with 12 bases between the two germline ends. Sequencing was done on a sample of peripheral blood. The rearrangement links TRBV6-5 to TRBJ1-3, with a weak D call TRBD1 (6 bases). This sequence was found in a woman aged 60-70 years with acute or convalescent COVID-19. In DNA form, the CDR3 reads TGTGCCAGCAGCGTTGACAGGTCCTCTGGAAACACCATATATTTT. Protein product: CASSVDRSSGNTIYF.